These 7 T cell receptor beta chains came from one sample sequenced in a study of CD8 T cells in ankylosing spondylitis. TCRdb used MiXCR to reprocess the 5' RACE reads, holding one entry per CDR3 protein. Among 200,000 to 250,000 distinct CDR3 sequences, 10% were seen once, and the ten largest hold 21%. Source material: blood, either unsorted or a sorted T cell fraction (not recorded which). The receptors were sampled from a male donor with ankylosing spondylitis or in good health (not recorded which).

At least ten counts were recorded for this clonotype. The rearrangement uses TRBV5-1 and TRBJ2-7; 10 positions agree with TRBD1. The CDR3 is 14 residues long. Germline V gives CDR1 SGHRS, CDR2 YFSETQ. V dropped 8 bases and J dropped 5; count of bases not matched to a gene: 10. The CDR3 sequence: CASAGGTGVNEQYF. CDR3 nucleotide sequence: TGCGCCAGTGCTGGCGGGACAGGGGTCAACGAGCAGTACTTC.

This clonotype was counted a few times. This CDR3 reads CASSQRFSGGPSGANVLTF. The CDR3 DNA is TGTGCCAGCAGCCAGCGATTTAGCGGGGGTCCGTCTGGGGCCAACGTCCTGACTTTC. This rearrangement joins TRBV3-1 to TRBJ2-6; 9 bases fit TRBD2. Germline CDR1 and CDR2: LGHDT and YNNKEL (reference sequence). The CDR3 consists of 19 residues. V was pared by 3 bases and J by 1 base, with 10 bases of the junction left unmatched. The full variable domain, with the rest looked up from reference TRBV3-1 and TRBJ2-6, is DTAVSQTPKYLVTQMGNDKSIKCEQNLGHDTMYWYKQDSKKFLKIMFSYNNKELIINETVPNRFSPKSPDKAHLNLHINSLELGDSAVYFCASSQRFSGGPSGANVLTFGAGSRLTVL.

This clonotype was seen many times. The V and J genes are TRBV12-3 or TRBV12-4 and TRBJ2-2; no clear D. With 6 bases removed from V and 6 bases from J, the gap between germline ends came to 8 bases. The CDR3 is 12 amino acids. The CDR3 sequence: CASSLISGELFF. The CDR3 nucleotides read TGTGCCAGCAGCCTTATTTCCGGGGAGCTGTTTTTT.

This clonotype was counted ten times or more. The chain carries TRBV7-8 and TRBJ1-5; 9 nucleotides line up with TRBD1. The CDR3 totals 15 residues. The V and J ends lost 0 bases and 5 bases, in that order; junction bases with no gene match: 2. CDR1 SGHVS and CDR2 FQNEAQ come from the germline V gene. In DNA form, the CDR3 reads TGTGCCAGCAGCTTAGCGGGACAGGGTTATCAGCCCCAGCATTTT. This sequence encodes CASSLAGQGYQPQHF.

The chain employs TRBV11-3 and TRBJ2-2, with 9 bases matching TRBD2. Germline loops: CDR1 SGHNT, CDR2 YENEEA. V shed 5 bases, J shed 4 bases, and the junction held 8 bases outside the gene matches. This CDR3 spans 16 amino acids. The CDR3 sequence is CASSLQTSGFTGELFF. CDR3 nucleotides: TGTGCCAGCAGCCTCCAGACTAGCGGCTTCACCGGGGAGCTGTTTTTT.

This clonotype was picked up many times. V and J are TRBV20-1 and TRBJ2-5; D not certain. Trimming took 3 bases from V and 1 from J, leaving 9 bases between them. From germline, CDR1 is DFQATT and CDR2 SNEGSKA (reference sequence). This CDR3 is built from 13 residues. CDR3 coding DNA: TGCAGTGCTAGGAGGTCGGTCCAAGAGACCCAGTACTTC. Translation: CSARRSVQETQYF.

This clonotype was picked up many times. The V call is TRBV7-2, the J call TRBJ2-2; TRBD1 matches 7 bases. The germline V gene encodes CDR1 SGHTA and CDR2 FQGNSA. There are 14 residues in the CDR3. Unmatched junction bases numbered 0, after V lost 5 bases and J lost 0 bases. The DNA of the CDR3 is TGTGCCAGCAGCCAGGGGGCGAACACCGGGGAGCTGTTTTTT. It is translated as CASSQGANTGELFF. The whole variable domain, remainder taken from reference TRBV7-2 and TRBJ2-2, is GAGVSQSPSNKVTEKGKDVELRCDPISGHTALYWYRQSLGQGLEFLIYFQGNSAPDKSGLPSDRFSAERTGGSVSTLTIQRTQQEDSAVYLCASSQGANTGELFFGEGSRLTVL.